The entry below describes one TCR beta chain. These data belong to a study of shared T cell receptors in the human thymus. Using immunoSEQ multiplex PCR, the repertoire was profiled, and TCRdb retains in-frame clones only, with some absent. The sample consists of some 700,000 clones, approximately 83% of them appearing once. Trimming took 2 bases from V and 5 from J, leaving 27 bases between them. The CDR3 totals 19 residues. The germline CDR1 and CDR2 sequences are PRHDT and FYEKMQ (reference sequence). These same data were also listed under a study on human thymus T cells. This second study says: The thymus was resected at corrective cardiac surgery. There appeared to be biased usage of V and J genes in thymic and blood repertoires. Thymic repertoires of unrelated individuals were reported in related research to overlap highly.

The chain links TRBV13 to TRBJ1-2, with a possible D match to TRBD1 (6 bases). The sequence was obtained from a girl younger than two with a congenital heart defect. The source material was thymocytes. As DNA, the CDR3 is TGTGCCAGCAGCTTAAATCGATGGGGAAGTACAGGGATTTCGTATGGCTACACCTTC. Protein: CASSLNRWGSTGISYGYTF.